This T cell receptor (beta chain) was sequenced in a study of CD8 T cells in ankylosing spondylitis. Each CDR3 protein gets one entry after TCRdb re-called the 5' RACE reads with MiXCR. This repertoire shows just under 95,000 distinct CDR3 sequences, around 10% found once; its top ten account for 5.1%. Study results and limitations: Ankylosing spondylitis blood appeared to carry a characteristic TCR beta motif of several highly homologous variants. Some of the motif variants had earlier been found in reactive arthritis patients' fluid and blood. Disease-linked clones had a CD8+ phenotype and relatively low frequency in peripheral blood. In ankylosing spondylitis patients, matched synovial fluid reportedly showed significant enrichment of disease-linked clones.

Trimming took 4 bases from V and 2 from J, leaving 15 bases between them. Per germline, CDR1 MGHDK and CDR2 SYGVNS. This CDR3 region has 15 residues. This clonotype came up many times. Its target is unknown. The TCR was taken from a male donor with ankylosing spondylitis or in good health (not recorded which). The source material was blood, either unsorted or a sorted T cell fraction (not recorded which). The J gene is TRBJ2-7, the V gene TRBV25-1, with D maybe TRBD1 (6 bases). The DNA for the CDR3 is TGTGCCAGCAGTGGAAAAATTACAGGGACCTACGAGCAGTACTTC. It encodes CASSGKITGTYEQYF.